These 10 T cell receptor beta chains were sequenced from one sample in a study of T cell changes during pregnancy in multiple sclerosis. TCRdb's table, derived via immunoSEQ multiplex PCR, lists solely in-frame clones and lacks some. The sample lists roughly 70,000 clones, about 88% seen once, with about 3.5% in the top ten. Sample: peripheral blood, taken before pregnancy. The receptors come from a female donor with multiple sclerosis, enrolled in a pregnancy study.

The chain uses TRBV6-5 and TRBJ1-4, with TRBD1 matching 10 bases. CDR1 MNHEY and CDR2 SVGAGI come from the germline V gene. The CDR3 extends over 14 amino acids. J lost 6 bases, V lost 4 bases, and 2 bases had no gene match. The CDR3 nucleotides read TGTGCCAGCAGTTTCGGGACAGGGGATGAAAAACTGTTTTTT. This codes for CASSFGTGDEKLFF.

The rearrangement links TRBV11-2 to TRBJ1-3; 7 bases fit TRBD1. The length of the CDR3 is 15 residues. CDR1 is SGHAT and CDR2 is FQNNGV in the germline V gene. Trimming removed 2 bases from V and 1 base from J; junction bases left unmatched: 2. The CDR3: CASSLRGPSGNTIYF. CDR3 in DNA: TGTGCCAGCAGCTTAAGGGGGCCTTCTGGAAACACCATATATTTT. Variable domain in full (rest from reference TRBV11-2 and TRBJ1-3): EAGVAQSPRYKIIEKRQSVAFWCNPISGHATLYWYQQILGQGPKLLIQFQNNGVVDDSQLPKDRFSAERLKGVDSTLKIQPAKLEDSAVYLCASSLRGPSGNTIYFGEGSWLTVV.

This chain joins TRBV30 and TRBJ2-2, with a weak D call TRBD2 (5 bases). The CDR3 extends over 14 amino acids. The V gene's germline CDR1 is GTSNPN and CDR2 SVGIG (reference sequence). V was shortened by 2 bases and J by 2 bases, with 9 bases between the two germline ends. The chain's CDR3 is CAWSLDSNTGELFF. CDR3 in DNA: TGTGCCTGGAGTTTGGACTCTAACACCGGGGAGCTGTTTTTT.

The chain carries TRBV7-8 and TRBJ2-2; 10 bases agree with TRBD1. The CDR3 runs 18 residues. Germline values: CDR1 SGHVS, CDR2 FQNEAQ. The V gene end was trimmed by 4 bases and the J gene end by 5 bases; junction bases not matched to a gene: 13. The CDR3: CASSSPGQGMGGTGELFF. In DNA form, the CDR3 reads TGTGCCAGCAGCTCACCGGGACAGGGGATGGGGGGGACCGGGGAGCTGTTTTTT.

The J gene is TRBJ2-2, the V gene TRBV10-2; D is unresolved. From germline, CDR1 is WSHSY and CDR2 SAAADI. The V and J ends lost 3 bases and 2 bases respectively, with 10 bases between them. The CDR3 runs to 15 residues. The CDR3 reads CASSDPPLNTGELFF. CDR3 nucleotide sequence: TGCGCCAGCAGTGATCCCCCGCTAAACACCGGGGAGCTGTTTTTT.

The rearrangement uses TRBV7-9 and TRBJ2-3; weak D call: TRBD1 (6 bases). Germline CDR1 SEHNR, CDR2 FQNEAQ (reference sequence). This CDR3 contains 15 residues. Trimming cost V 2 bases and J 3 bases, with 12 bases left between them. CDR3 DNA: TGTGCCAGCAGCTTAATATCAGGGGAAACAGATACGCAGTATTTT. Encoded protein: CASSLISGETDTQYF.

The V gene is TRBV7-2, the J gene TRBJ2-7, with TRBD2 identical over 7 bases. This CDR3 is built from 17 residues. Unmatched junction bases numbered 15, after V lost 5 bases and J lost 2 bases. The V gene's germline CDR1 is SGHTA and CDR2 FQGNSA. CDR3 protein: CASSKKIITGGAYEQYF. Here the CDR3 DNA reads TGTGCCAGCAGCAAGAAGATCATTACGGGGGGTGCCTACGAGCAGTACTTC.

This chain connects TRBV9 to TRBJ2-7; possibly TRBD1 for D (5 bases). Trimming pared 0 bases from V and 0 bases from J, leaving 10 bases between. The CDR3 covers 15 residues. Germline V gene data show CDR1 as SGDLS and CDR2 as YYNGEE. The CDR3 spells CASSVGADISYEQYF. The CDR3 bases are TGTGCCAGCAGCGTAGGTGCGGACATCTCCTACGAGCAGTACTTC.

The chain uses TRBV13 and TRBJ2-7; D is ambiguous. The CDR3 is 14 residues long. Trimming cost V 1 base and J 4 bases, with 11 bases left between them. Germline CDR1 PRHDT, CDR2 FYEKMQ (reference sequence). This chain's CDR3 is CASSLERNNYEQYF. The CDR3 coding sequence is TGTGCCAGCAGCTTAGAGCGCAATAATTACGAGCAGTACTTC. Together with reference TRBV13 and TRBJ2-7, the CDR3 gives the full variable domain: AAGVIQSPRHLIKEKRETATLKCYPIPRHDTVYWYQQGPGQDPQFLISFYEKMQSDKGSIPDRFSAQQFSDYHSELNMSSLELGDSALYFCASSLERNNYEQYFGPGTRLTVT.

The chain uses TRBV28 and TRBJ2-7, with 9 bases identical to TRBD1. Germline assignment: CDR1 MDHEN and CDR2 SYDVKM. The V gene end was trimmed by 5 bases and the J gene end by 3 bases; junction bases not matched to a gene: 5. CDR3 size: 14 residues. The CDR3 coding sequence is TGTGCCAGCAGTACCCCGGGACAGGGCTACGAGCAGTACTTC. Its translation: CASSTPGQGYEQYF.